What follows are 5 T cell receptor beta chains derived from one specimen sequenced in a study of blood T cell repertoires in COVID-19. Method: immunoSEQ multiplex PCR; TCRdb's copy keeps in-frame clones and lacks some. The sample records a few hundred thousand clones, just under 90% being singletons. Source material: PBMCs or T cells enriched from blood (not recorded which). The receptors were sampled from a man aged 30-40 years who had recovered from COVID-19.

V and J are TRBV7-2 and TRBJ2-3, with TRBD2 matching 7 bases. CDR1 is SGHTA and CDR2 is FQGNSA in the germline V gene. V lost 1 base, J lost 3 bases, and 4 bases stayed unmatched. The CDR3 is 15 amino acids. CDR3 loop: CASSLGTSVTDTQYF. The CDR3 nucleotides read TGTGCCAGCAGCTTAGGTACTAGCGTGACAGATACGCAGTATTTT.

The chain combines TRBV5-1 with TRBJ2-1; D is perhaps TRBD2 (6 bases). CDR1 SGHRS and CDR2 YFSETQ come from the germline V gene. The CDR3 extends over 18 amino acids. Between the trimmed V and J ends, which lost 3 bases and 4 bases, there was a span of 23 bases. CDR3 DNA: TGCGCCAGCAGCTACGCCGGGGGAGGCAAGCCGGGGTACAATGAGCAGTTCTTC. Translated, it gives CASSYAGGGKPGYNEQFF. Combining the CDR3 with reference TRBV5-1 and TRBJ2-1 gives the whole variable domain KAGVTQTPRYLIKTRGQQVTLSCSPISGHRSVSWYQQTPGQGLQFLFEYFSETQRNKGNFPGRFSGRQFSNSRSEMNVSTLELGDSALYLCASSYAGGGKPGYNEQFFGPGTRLTVL.

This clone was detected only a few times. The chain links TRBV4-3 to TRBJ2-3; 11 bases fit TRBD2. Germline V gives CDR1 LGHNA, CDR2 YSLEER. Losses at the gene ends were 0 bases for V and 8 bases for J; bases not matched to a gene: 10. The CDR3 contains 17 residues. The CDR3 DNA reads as TGCGCCAGCAGCCAAGAATGGGGTAGCGGGGGGGGCGTTACGCAGTATTTT. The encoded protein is CASSQEWGSGGGVTQYF.

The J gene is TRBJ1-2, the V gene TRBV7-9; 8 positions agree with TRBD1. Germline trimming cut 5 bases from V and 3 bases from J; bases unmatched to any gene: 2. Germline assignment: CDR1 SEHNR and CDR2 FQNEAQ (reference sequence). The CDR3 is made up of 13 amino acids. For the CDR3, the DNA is TGTGCCAGCAGCCCGGACAGGGACTATGGCTACACCTTC. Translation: CASSPDRDYGYTF.

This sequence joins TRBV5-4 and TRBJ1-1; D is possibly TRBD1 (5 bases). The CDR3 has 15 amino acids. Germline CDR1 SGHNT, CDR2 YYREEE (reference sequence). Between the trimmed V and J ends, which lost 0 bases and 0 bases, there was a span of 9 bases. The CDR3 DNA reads TGTGCCAGCAGCTTGGACGGGGGGTTGAACACTGAAGCTTTCTTT. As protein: CASSLDGGLNTEAFF.